This T cell receptor beta chain was sequenced in a study of T-cell reconstitution after alpha-beta-depleted transplantation in children (dated by TCRdb to the mid-2010s). Regarding the complete study: The study quantitatively tracked T-cell immune reconstitution after TCRalphabeta/CD19-depleted allogeneic hematopoietic cell transplantation in children using TCR repertoire profiling.

CDR1 and CDR2 were assigned from the germline V gene as SGHRS and YFSETQ. V loses 1 base of germline sequence and J loses 2 bases, and the interval between the two ends is 8 bases. From the cysteine through the phenylalanine, the CDR3 covers 14 amino acids. CDR3 DNA is the only sequence kept; it has 42 bases, read in frame from the first base. This specimen's treatment or condition label, per the study, means: allogeneic hematopoietic cell transplantation with graft depleted of TCRalphabeta T cells and CD19 B cells. TCRalphabeta/CD19-depleted allogeneic hematopoietic cell grafts were given to the transplant recipients, all of whom were children. The study at large found these results: About two months after transplant, the apparently early recovery of alphabetaT-cell counts reportedly depended on just several hundred clones that had expanded rapidly and came from non-depleted graft cells. In some patients, high TCRbeta diversity at day 60 was attributed to recipient T cells and intrathymic progenitors that had survived conditioning. Hyperexpanded clone frequencies declined over subsequent months; after one year, T-cell counts and TCRbeta diversity were mostly attributed to newly produced T cells.

Library preparation was by PCR. Sequencer: Illumina HiSeq 2500. TCR library preparation used molecular barcoding, with unique molecular identifiers applied to normalize quantification of the TCRbeta repertoire. TCRdb redid the processing of the public reads, applying fastp at Q25 and MiXCR, and retained in-frame beta chains. Each record represents a unique CDR3 protein, reported with the most common genes and DNA among its rows. The sample table records roughly 670,000 distinct CDR3 sequences; about 12% of these occur just once. The ten largest clones add up to around 0.79% of the sample. Turning to this clonotype: Its antigen remains undetermined. Base qualities are not recorded, but no much larger clone differs from it by a single base.

Recombination linked TRBV5-1 to TRBJ2-3; the D segment cannot be called with confidence. The TCR originated in a girl aged 2 to 10 with congenital amegakaryocytic thrombocytopenia, due to receive a stem cell transplant. The sequencing used PBMCs, collected before TCRalphabeta/CD19-depleted stem cell transplant. Here is the DNA: TGCGCCAGCAGCTTGATGATTAACACAGATACGCAGTATTTT. This codes for CASSLMINTDTQYF.